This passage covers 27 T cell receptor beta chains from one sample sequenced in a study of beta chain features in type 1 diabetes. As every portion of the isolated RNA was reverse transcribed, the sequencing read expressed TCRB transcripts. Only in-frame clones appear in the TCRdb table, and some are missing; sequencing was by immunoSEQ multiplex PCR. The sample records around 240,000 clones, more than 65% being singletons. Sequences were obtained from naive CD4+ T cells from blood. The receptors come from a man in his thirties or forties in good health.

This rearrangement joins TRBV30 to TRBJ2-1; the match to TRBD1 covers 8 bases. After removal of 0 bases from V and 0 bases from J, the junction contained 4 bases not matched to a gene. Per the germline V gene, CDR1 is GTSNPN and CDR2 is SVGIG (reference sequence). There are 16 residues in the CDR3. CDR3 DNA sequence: TGTGCCTGGAGTGTCCGGGACAGGAGCTCCTACAATGAGCAGTTCTTC. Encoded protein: CAWSVRDRSSYNEQFF.

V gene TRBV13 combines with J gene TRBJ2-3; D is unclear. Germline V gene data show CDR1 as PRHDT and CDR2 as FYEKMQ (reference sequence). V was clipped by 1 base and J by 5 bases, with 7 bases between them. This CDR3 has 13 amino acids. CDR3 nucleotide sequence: TGTGCCAGCAGCTTAGTGGGTAGAGATACGCAGTATTTT. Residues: CASSLVGRDTQYF. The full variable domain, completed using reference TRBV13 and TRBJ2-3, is AAGVIQSPRHLIKEKRETATLKCYPIPRHDTVYWYQQGPGQDPQFLISFYEKMQSDKGSIPDRFSAQQFSDYHSELNMSSLELGDSALYFCASSLVGRDTQYFGPGTRLTVL.

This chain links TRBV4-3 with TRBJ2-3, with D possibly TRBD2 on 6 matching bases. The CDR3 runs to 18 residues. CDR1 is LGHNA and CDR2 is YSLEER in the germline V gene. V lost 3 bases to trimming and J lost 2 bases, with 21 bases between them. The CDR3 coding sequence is TGCGCCAGCAGCCAGAACGTCGGAGGGCCCGGAACCACAGATACGCAGTATTTT. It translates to CASSQNVGGPGTTDTQYF.

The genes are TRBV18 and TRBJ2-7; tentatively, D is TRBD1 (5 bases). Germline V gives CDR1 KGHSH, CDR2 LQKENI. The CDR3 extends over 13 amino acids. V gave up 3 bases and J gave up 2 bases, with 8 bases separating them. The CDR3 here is CASSPDRTYEQYF. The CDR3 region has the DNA TGTGCCAGCTCACCCGACAGAACCTACGAGCAGTACTTC. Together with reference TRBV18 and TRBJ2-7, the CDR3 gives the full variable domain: NAGVMQNPRHLVRRRGQEARLRCSPMKGHSHVYWYRQLPEEGLKFMVYLQKENIIDESGMPKERFSAEFPKEGPSILRIQQVVRGDSAAYFCASSPDRTYEQYFGPGTRLTVT.

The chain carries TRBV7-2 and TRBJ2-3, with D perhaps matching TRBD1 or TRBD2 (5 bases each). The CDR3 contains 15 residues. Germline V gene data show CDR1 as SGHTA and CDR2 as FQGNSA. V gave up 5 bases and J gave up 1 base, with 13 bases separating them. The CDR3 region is CASSPRRDRTDTQYF. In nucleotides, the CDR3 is TGTGCCAGCAGCCCCAGACGGGACCGCACAGATACGCAGTATTTT.

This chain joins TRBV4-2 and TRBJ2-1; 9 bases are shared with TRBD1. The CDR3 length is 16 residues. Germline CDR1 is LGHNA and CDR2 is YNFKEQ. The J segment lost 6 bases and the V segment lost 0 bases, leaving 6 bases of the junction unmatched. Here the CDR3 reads CASSQDVGQGLNEQFF. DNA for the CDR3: TGTGCCAGCAGCCAAGATGTGGGACAGGGTCTCAATGAGCAGTTCTTC.

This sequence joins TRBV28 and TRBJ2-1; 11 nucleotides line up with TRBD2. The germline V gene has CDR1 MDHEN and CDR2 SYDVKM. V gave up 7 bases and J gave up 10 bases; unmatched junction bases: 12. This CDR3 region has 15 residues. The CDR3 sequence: CASTPWVAGGEEQFF. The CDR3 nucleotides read TGTGCCAGCACTCCCTGGGTAGCGGGAGGGGAAGAGCAGTTCTTC.

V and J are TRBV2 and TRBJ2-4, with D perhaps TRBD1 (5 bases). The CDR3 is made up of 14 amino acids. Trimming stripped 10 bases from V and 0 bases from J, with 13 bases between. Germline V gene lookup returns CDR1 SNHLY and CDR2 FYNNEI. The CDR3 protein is CATRRTLAKNIQYF. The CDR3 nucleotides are TGTGCCACTCGACGGACATTAGCCAAAAACATTCAGTACTTC. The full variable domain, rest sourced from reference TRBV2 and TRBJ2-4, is EPEVTQTPSHQVTQMGQEVILRCVPISNHLYFYWYRQILGQKVEFLVSFYNNEISEKSEIFDDQFSVERPDGSNFTLKIRSTKLEDSAMYFCATRRTLAKNIQYFGAGTRLSVL.

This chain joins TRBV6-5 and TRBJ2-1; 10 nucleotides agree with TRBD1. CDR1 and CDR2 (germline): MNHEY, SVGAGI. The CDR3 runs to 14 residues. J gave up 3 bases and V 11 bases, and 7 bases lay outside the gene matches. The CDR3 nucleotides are TGTGCCTCCCGTGGGGACAGGGGCTACAATGAGCAGTTCTTC. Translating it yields CASRGDRGYNEQFF.

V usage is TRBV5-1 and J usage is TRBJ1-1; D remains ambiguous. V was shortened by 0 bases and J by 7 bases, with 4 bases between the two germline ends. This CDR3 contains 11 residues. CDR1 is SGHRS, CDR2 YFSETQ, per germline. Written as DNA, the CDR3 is TGCGCCAGCAGCTTGGAAAGTGAAGCTTTCTTT. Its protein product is CASSLESEAFF.

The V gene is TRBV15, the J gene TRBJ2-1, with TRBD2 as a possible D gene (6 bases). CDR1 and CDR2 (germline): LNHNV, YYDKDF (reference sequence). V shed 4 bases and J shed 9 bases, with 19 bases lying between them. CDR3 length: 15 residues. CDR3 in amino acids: CATSTRWTKRFEQFF. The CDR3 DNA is TGTGCCACCAGCACCCGGTGGACTAAAAGGTTTGAGCAGTTCTTC.

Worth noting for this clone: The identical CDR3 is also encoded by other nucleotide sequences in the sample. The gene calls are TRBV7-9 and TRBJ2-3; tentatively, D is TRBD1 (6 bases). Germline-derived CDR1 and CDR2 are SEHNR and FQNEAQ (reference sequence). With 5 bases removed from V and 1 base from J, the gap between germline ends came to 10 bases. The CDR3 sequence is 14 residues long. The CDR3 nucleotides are TGTGCCAGCAGCCCCGCAGGGGGCACAGATACGCAGTATTTT. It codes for CASSPAGGTDTQYF.

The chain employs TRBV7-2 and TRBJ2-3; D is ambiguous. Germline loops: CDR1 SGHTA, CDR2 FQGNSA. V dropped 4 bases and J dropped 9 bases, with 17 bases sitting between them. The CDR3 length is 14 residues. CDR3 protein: CASSSPPGRATQYF. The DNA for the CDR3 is TGTGCCAGCAGCTCCCCTCCCGGTCGTGCCACGCAGTATTTT.

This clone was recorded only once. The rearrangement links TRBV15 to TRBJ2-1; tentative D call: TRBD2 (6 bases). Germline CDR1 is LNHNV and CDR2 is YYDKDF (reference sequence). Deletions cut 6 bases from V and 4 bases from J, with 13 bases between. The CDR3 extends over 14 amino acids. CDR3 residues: CATRLAGPYNEQFF. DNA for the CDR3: TGTGCCACCAGACTCGCGGGACCTTACAATGAGCAGTTCTTC.

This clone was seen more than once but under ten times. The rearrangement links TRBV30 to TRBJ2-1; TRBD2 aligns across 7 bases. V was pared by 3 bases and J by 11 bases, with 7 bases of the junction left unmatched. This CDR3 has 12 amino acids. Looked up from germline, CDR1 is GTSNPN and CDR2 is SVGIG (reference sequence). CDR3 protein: CAWRDGDYKQFF. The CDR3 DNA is TGTGCCTGGAGAGACGGGGACTATAAGCAGTTCTTC.

CDR3 bases: TGTGCCAGCAGTTTCATCAATGAGCAGTTCTTC. Protein: CASSFINEQFF. The chain is built from TRBV6-5 and TRBJ2-1; D is unclear. The length of the CDR3 is 11 residues. Trimming stripped 4 bases from V and 6 bases from J, with 4 bases between. CDR1 MNHEY and CDR2 SVGAGI come from the germline V gene.

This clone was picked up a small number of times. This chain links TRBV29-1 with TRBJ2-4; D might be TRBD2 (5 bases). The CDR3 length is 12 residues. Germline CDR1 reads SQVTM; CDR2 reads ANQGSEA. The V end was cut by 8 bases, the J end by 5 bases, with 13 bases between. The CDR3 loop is CSSRGNENIQYF. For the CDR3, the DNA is TGCAGCTCCAGAGGGAATGAAAACATTCAGTACTTC.

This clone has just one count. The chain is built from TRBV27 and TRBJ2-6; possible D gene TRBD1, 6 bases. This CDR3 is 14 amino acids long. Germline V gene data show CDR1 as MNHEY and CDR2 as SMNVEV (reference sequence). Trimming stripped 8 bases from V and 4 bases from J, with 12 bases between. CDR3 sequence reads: CASCHRAGANVLTF. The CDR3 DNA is TGTGCCAGCTGTCACAGGGCCGGGGCCAACGTCCTGACTTTC.

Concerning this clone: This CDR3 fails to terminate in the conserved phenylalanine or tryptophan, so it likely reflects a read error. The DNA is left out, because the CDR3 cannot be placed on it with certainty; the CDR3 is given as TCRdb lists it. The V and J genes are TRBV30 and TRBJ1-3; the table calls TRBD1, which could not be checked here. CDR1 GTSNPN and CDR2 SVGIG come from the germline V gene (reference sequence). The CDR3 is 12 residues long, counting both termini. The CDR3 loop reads CALTRTGGKVLI.

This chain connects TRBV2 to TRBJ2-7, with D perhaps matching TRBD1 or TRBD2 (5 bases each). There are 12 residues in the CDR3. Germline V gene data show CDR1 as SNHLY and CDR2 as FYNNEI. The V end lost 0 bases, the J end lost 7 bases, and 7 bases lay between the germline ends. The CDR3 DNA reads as TGTGCCAGCAGTGAAGCGGGGGATGAGCAGTACTTC. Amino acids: CASSEAGDEQYF.

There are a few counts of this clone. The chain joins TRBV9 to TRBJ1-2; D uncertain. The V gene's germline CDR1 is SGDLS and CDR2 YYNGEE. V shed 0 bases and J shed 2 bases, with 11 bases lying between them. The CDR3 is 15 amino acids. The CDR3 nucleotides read TGTGCCAGCAGCGTAGCCGGCACTGGAAACTATGGCTACACCTTC. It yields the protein CASSVAGTGNYGYTF.

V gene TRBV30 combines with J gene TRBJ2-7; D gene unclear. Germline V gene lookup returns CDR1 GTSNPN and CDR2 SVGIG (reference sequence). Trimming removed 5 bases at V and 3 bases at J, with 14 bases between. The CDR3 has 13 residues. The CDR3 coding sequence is TGTGCCTGGGAAAAGGGTACACTCTACGAGCAGTACTTC. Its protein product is CAWEKGTLYEQYF.

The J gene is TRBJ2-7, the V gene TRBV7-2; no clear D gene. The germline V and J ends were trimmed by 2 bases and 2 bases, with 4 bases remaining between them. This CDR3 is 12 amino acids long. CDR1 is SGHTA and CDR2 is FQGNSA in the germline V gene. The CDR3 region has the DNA TGTGCCAGCAGCTTAACAGCCTACGAGCAGTACTTC. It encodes CASSLTAYEQYF.

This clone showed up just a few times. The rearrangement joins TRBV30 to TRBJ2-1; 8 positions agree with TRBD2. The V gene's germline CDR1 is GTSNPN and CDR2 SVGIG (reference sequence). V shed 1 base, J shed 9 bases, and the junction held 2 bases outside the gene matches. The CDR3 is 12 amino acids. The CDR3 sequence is CAWSGLATEQFF. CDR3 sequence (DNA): TGTGCCTGGAGTGGACTAGCGACTGAGCAGTTCTTC.

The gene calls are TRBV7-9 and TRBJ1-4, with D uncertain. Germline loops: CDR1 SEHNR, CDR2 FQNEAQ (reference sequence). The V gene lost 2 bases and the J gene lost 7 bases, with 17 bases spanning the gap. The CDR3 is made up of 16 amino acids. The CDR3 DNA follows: TGTGCCAGCAGCTTAAGGTCTTTTGTCGAGAGTGAAAAACTGTTTTTT. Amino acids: CASSLRSFVESEKLFF. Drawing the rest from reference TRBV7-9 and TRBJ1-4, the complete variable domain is DTGVSQNPRHKITKRGQNVTFRCDPISEHNRLYWYRQTLGQGPEFLTYFQNEAQLEKSRLLSDRFSAERPKGSFSTLEIQRTEQGDSAMYLCASSLRSFVESEKLFFGSGTQLSVL.

Written as DNA, the CDR3 is TGTGCCAGCAGCATAGACATCTCTGGGGCCAACGTCCTGACTTTC. Translation: CASSIDISGANVLTF. The chain joins TRBV7-2 to TRBJ2-6; D is ambiguous. Deletions cut 5 bases from V and 0 bases from J, with 8 bases between. This CDR3 spans 15 amino acids. Germline loops: CDR1 SGHTA, CDR2 FQGNSA.

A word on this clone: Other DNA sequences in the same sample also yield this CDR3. CDR3 sequence reads: CAWSEGSNQPQHF. In DNA, the CDR3 is TGTGCCTGGAGTGAGGGAAGCAATCAGCCCCAGCATTTT. The V call is TRBV30, the J call TRBJ1-5; D is unclear. V lost 1 base and J 1 base, leaving 5 bases between the germline ends. CDR3 length equals 13 residues. Germline V CDR1 and CDR2: GTSNPN, SVGIG (reference sequence).